This T cell receptor beta chain stems from a study of blood T cell repertoires in COVID-19. On the study more broadly: Specimens from acute and convalescent COVID-19 originated in the United States, Italy and Spain.

Sequencing used immunoSEQ multiplex PCR; TCRdb keeps in-frame clones, though not all of them. The sample consists of around 280,000 clones, around 90% of them appearing once. Germline CDR1 is LNHDA and CDR2 is SQIVND (reference sequence). V shed 4 bases and J shed 0 bases, with 13 bases lying between them. The CDR3 length is 16 residues. The V gene is TRBV19, the J gene TRBJ1-3; no clear D gene. Specimen: PBMCs or T cells enriched from blood (not recorded which). This receptor was obtained from a woman under 30 with acute COVID-19. The CDR3 coding sequence is TGTGCCAGTAGTACCCAGGTCCCCCCCTCTGGAAACACCATATATTTT. This translates into CASSTQVPPSGNTIYF.